This T cell receptor beta chain was captured in a study of shared clonotypes between healthy human individuals. CDR1 and CDR2 (germline): MNHNS, SASEGT. There are 14 residues in the CDR3. V lost 10 bases to trimming and J lost 6 bases; unmatched junction nucleotides: 11. Assay used: immunoSEQ multiplex PCR; TCRdb lists only in-frame clones, some missing. The data show about 2 million clones, with approximately 95% seen just once and roughly 0.13% held by the top ten. Study observations and caveats: The sole specimen, blood, was sampled, and tissue repertoires likely differ. Estimated richness was generally greater in naive than memory subsets. Compared with clonotypes that all four donors shared, non-shared clonotypes had lower generation probabilities. Of the naive CD4 clonotypes, approximately 5% were shared across a handful of donors.

About this clone itself: What it recognizes is unknown.

The origin of this receptor is a man between 18 and 35 years old in good health. The sequenced sample was naive CD4+ T cells sorted from blood. Described subset: CD45RA+ positively selected. V usage is TRBV6-1 and J usage is TRBJ2-7, with 11 bases fitting TRBD1. This CDR3 is CATAGQGGTGEQYF. The CDR3 DNA reads TGTGCCACCGCGGGACAGGGGGGAACGGGCGAGCAGTACTTC.